This T cell receptor (beta chain) was recorded in a study of cytomegalovirus exposure and HLA in healthy donors. Of note for this clone: The antigen remains unidentified.

General study findings and limits: There were some public TCRs occurring in many donors, but most TCR sequences were rare.

The repertoire was sequenced with immunoSEQ multiplex PCR; TCRdb's copy has only in-frame clones and lacks some. The data hold some 49,000 clones, with 94% observed a single time. The CDR3 is 16 residues long. Trimming took 6 bases from V and 2 from J, leaving 20 bases between them. Germline lookup yields CDR1 LNHNV and CDR2 YYDKDF (reference sequence). The chain carries TRBV15 and TRBJ2-7; tentative D call: TRBD2 (5 bases). Sequencing was performed on PBMCs. The TCR sequence derives from a woman under 30 in good health and CMV-seropositive. The CDR3 here is CATRLEMAGIPYEQYF. The CDR3 DNA sequence: TGTGCCACCAGACTTGAGATGGCCGGGATTCCCTACGAGCAGTACTTC.